This is a list of T cell receptor beta chains from one sample in a study of shared clonotypes between healthy human individuals. Sequenced by immunoSEQ multiplex PCR; TCRdb stores in-frame clones only, minus some. Among roughly 1 million clones listed, around three quarters were seen once. The source material was memory CD4+ T cells from PBMCs. These receptors were taken from a man aged 18 to 35 in good health. Some clones in this sample may be carry-over from other donors' samples. The CDR3 runs from the conserved cysteine through the conserved F or W. Fields, in order: V gene, D gene, CDR3 protein. The D gene is left open where the match is weak.

>TRBV5-1|-
CASSFAKHTDTQYF
>TRBV6-1|-
CASRFGDDTQYF
>TRBV28|-
CASSPQGSANYGYTF
>TRBV7-8|-
CASSSRTVNTEAFF
>TRBV6-6|-
CASSYSSGDNQPQHF
>TRBV2|TRBD2
CASRIGLAGDNEQFF
>TRBV7-2|-
CASSLEWAEAFF
>TRBV2|-
CASRTGLTTLNEQFF
>TRBV28|-
CASSETISGHSYEQYF
>TRBV11-3|-
CASSFWGNEQFF
>TRBV11-3|TRBD1
CASSSRQGESEQYF
>TRBV7-3|-
CASSLLGAFTDTQYF
>TRBV7-2|-
CASSLLTRSDEQFF
>TRBV29-1|TRBD1
CSVSDRVGEKLFF
>TRBV6-5|-
CASSYTYTGSKNIQYF
>TRBV30|-
CAWSVRQGTNEKLFF
>TRBV6-5|TRBD2
CASRSGTSGYEQYF
>TRBV28|TRBD1
CASLRTGNYGYTF
>TRBV5-8|TRBD1
CASSSSRDRQETQYF
>TRBV28|TRBD2
CASSLSGETYEQYF
>TRBV10-3|TRBD2
CAISRGSLAGAMEQYF
>TRBV10-3|-
CAIKGRGDTTFNYGYTF
>TRBV14|-
CASSQDSRPTLGEKLFF
>TRBV7-9|TRBD1
CASSSGQGGYTGTEAFF
>TRBV11-3|-
CASSLGARTDTQYF
>TRBV7-9|-
CASSFQENTEAFF
>TRBV10-2|-
CASSEWGFNEQFF
>TRBV5-4|-
CASSLPPGRRSSYNEQFF
>TRBV4-1|TRBD2
CASSLSLAGGYNEQFF
>TRBV28|-
CASSSGFKGLGYTF
>TRBV5-1|TRBD1
CASSLAPTGPLSEQYF
>TRBV28|TRBD1
CASSTTGGAYGYTF
>TRBV15|TRBD2
CATSRVLAGVTDTQYF
>TRBV5-8|-
CASSTTGGASTNEKLFF
>TRBV5-4|-
CASSLGSSYNEQFF
>TRBV5-1|TRBD1
CASSLEGRGLTETQYF
>TRBV7-9|TRBD1
CASSSRDRGSGANVLTF
>TRBV5-4|-
CASSTRNTGELFF
>TRBV4-1|TRBD1
CASSQDGRQGSNTEAFF